Following are 21 T cell receptor beta chains from one sample sequenced in a study of cytomegalovirus exposure and HLA in healthy donors. The PCR ran on 60 Vbeta and 13 Jbeta primers. Some clones are missing from TCRdb's copy, which holds only in-frame ones; the method was immunoSEQ multiplex PCR. The profile shows approximately 200,000 clones, 75% to 80% of them singletons. Sample: PBMCs. The receptors were gathered from a man younger than 35 in good health and CMV-seronegative.

A few counts support this clone. This chain uses TRBV2 with TRBJ2-3; no reliable D call. Germline CDR1 SNHLY, CDR2 FYNNEI. The CDR3 runs to 12 residues. V lost 4 bases and J lost 0, with 2 bases in between. The CDR3 sequence: CASSASTDTQYF. Here the CDR3 DNA reads TGTGCCAGCAGTGCGAGCACAGATACGCAGTATTTT.

The rearrangement links TRBV12-5 to TRBJ1-1, with no clear D. V was clipped by 5 bases and J by 3 bases, with 10 bases between them. The germline V gene has CDR1 LGHNT and CDR2 FRNRAP. The CDR3 length is 13 residues. For the CDR3, the DNA is TGTGCTAGTGGTCCCGACCGGGACACTGAAGCTTTCTTT. Protein sequence: CASGPDRDTEAFF.

Comments on this clone: Distinct nucleotide sequences in the sample also encode this CDR3. The chain uses TRBV7-2 and TRBJ2-1; unclear D gene. Germline-derived CDR1 and CDR2 are SGHTA and FQGNSA. The CDR3 has 15 amino acids. V shed 0 bases and J shed 6 bases, with 12 bases lying between them. The CDR3 nucleotides are TGTGCCAGCAGCTTAGCGGTTCGGGTCTTCAATGAGCAGTTCTTC. Encoded protein: CASSLAVRVFNEQFF.

CDR3: CASRCPGQGYNEQFF. The CDR3, as DNA: TGTGCAAGTCGCTGCCCGGGACAGGGCTACAATGAGCAGTTCTTC. This rearrangement joins TRBV12-2 to TRBJ2-1; the table gives TRBD1 as D, unverified against the DNA. TRBV12-2 is labeled a pseudogene. The CDR3 has 15 amino acids.

The gene calls are TRBV9 and TRBJ2-2; 11 bases are shared with TRBD2. This CDR3 spans 16 amino acids. V gave up 3 bases and J gave up 0 bases; unmatched junction bases: 1. In germline, CDR1 is SGDLS, CDR2 YYNGEE. The CDR3 bases are TGTGCCAGCAGCGAGACTAGCGGGACGAACACCGGGGAGCTGTTTTTT. This codes for CASSETSGTNTGELFF. Full variable domain (remainder filled in from reference TRBV9 and TRBJ2-2): DSGVTQTPKHLITATGQRVTLRCSPRSGDLSVYWYQQSLDQGLQFLIQYYNGEERAKGNILERFSAQQFPDLHSELNLSSLELGDSALYFCASSETSGTNTGELFFGEGSRLTVL.

The chain uses TRBV5-6 and TRBJ1-4; perhaps TRBD1 as D (5 bases). V dropped 0 bases and J dropped 7 bases, with 10 bases sitting between them. Germline V gene lookup returns CDR1 SGHDT and CDR2 YYEEEE. The CDR3 extends over 14 amino acids. The CDR3 bases are TGTGCCAGCAGCTTGGCCCCAGGGCTTGAAAAACTGTTTTTT. Translation: CASSLAPGLEKLFF.

This rearrangement joins TRBV7-9 to TRBJ1-1; a weak D match, TRBD1 (6 bases). CDR3 length: 13 residues. Germline values: CDR1 SEHNR, CDR2 FQNEAQ (reference sequence). V shed 4 bases and J shed 3 bases, with 9 bases lying between them. The CDR3, as DNA: TGTGCCAGCAGCTCAGCAGGGGACACTGAAGCTTTCTTT. This translates into CASSSAGDTEAFF.

This clone was seen once. The genes are TRBV7-2 and TRBJ2-7, with D perhaps matching TRBD2 (6 bases). Germline loops: CDR1 SGHTA, CDR2 FQGNSA. The CDR3 contains 14 residues. V lost 4 bases and J 3 bases, leaving 13 bases between the germline ends. CDR3 residues: CASSSVGSFYEQYF. CDR3 sequence (DNA): TGTGCCAGCAGCTCCGTCGGGAGCTTCTACGAGCAGTACTTC.

This rearrangement joins TRBV11-1 to TRBJ2-7; 8 bases are a match to TRBD2. V shed 5 bases and J 0 bases; nucleotides not matched to a gene: 12. The germline gives CDR1 SGHAT, CDR2 FQDESV (reference sequence). This CDR3 is built from 17 residues. This CDR3 reads CASSPNEREPLSYEQYF. The CDR3 DNA is TGTGCCAGCAGCCCCAACGAGCGGGAGCCCCTCTCCTACGAGCAGTACTTC. Full variable domain (outside the CDR3, taken from reference TRBV11-1 and TRBJ2-7): EAEVAQSPRYKITEKSQAVAFWCDPISGHATLYWYRQILGQGPELLVQFQDESVVDDSQLPKDRFSAERLKGVDSTLKIQPAELGDSAMYLCASSPNEREPLSYEQYFGPGTRLTVT.

This sequence joins TRBV29-1 and TRBJ2-1, with TRBD2 as a possible D gene (5 bases). The CDR3 totals 14 residues. Trimming cost V 2 bases and J 4 bases, with 12 bases left between them. CDR1 and CDR2 from the germline V gene are SQVTM and ANQGSEA. In DNA form, the CDR3 reads TGCAGCGTTGAATCCCCCCGGAGGTACAATGAGCAGTTCTTC. It encodes CSVESPRRYNEQFF.

This sequence joins TRBV19 and TRBJ2-2; D is perhaps TRBD1 (6 bases). This CDR3 contains 15 residues. The germline V and J ends were trimmed by 7 bases and 0 bases, with 12 bases remaining between them. CDR1 and CDR2 from the germline V gene are LNHDA and SQIVND (reference sequence). This CDR3 reads CASIPTGTNTGELFF. The CDR3 nucleotides are TGTGCCAGTATCCCTACAGGGACGAACACCGGGGAGCTGTTTTTT.

This clone was seen a handful of times. V and J are TRBV28 and TRBJ2-5, with TRBD2 as a possible D gene (5 bases). The germline CDR1 and CDR2 sequences are MDHEN and SYDVKM. This CDR3 comprises 12 residues. V gave up 10 bases and J gave up 7 bases, with 16 bases separating them. The chain's CDR3 is CATTSTSGTQYF. CDR3 in DNA: TGTGCCACCACTTCAACGAGCGGGACCCAGTACTTC.

The chain carries TRBV30 and TRBJ1-1, with a tentative D call TRBD1 (5 bases). The germline CDR1 and CDR2 sequences are GTSNPN and SVGIG (reference sequence). Trimming shortened V by 3 bases and J by 8 bases, and 10 bases separated the two germline ends. The CDR3 contains 11 residues. As DNA, the CDR3 is TGTGCCTGGAGGGGGCAAGGAGAAGCTTTCTTT. This gives the protein CAWRGQGEAFF.

Here the CDR3 DNA reads TGTGCCAGCAGCCAAGGACTACGGGAGGAGACCCAGTACTTC. It translates to CASSQGLREETQYF. V gene TRBV4-2 combines with J gene TRBJ2-5; D may be TRBD2 (6 bases). V lost 1 base and J lost 5, with 11 bases in between. The CDR3 spans 14 residues. Germline CDR1 is LGHNA and CDR2 is YNFKEQ.

The rearrangement uses TRBV30 and TRBJ2-2; TRBD1 agrees at 10 bases. The CDR3 contains 14 residues. The germline V gene encodes CDR1 GTSNPN and CDR2 SVGIG (reference sequence). Trimming cost V 3 bases and J 5 bases; bases outside gene matches: 3. DNA of the CDR3: TGTGCCTGGAGGGGGACAGGGGTGACCGGGGAGCTGTTTTTT. It translates to CAWRGTGVTGELFF.

The chain employs TRBV6-7 and TRBJ2-3; the match to TRBD1 covers 7 bases. TRBV6-7 is classed as an ORF, of uncertain function. V lost 0 bases and J lost 0; bases outside the gene matches: 3. There are 16 residues in the CDR3. This CDR3 reads CASSYSDRESTDTQYF. The CDR3 region has the DNA TGTGCCAGCAGTTACTCAGACAGGGAAAGCACAGATACGCAGTATTTT.

This clone was counted once. This rearrangement joins TRBV11-2 to TRBJ2-3; 8 bases are a match to TRBD2. Per germline, CDR1 SGHAT and CDR2 FQNNGV. The V gene end was trimmed by 3 bases and the J gene end by 0 bases; junction bases not matched to a gene: 2. The CDR3 length is 15 residues. DNA of the CDR3: TGTGCCAGCAGCTTCACGGGAGGGAGCACAGATACGCAGTATTTT. Its protein product is CASSFTGGSTDTQYF.

This chain uses TRBV10-3 with TRBJ1-5, with D unclear. The CDR3 has 13 amino acids. Germline-derived CDR1 and CDR2 are ENHRY and SYGVKD. Trimming shortened V by 2 bases and J by 5 bases, and 7 bases separated the two germline ends. The CDR3 loop is CAISEQPDQPQHF. The CDR3 DNA reads as TGTGCCATCAGTGAGCAACCGGATCAGCCCCAGCATTTT.

This chain links TRBV9 with TRBJ1-2; unclear D gene. Per germline, CDR1 SGDLS and CDR2 YYNGEE. V lost 4 bases and J 0 bases, leaving 7 bases between the germline ends. CDR3 length equals 13 residues. The CDR3 region is CASSTRSNYGYTF. The CDR3 coding sequence is TGTGCCAGCAGCACCCGGTCTAACTATGGCTACACCTTC. The full variable domain, its missing parts supplied by reference TRBV9 and TRBJ1-2, is DSGVTQTPKHLITATGQRVTLRCSPRSGDLSVYWYQQSLDQGLQFLIQYYNGEERAKGNILERFSAQQFPDLHSELNLSSLELGDSALYFCASSTRSNYGYTFGSGTRLTVV.

The CDR3 coding sequence is TGTGCCACCTACCCGGGACAGGGATCCTACGAGCAGTACTTC. This encodes CATYPGQGSYEQYF. The chain is built from TRBV2 and TRBJ2-7; 9 bases are shared with TRBD1. This CDR3 contains 14 residues. Germline CDR1 SNHLY, CDR2 FYNNEI. Germline trimming cut 10 bases from V and 1 base from J; bases unmatched to any gene: 8.

V gene TRBV7-3 combines with J gene TRBJ2-2; 8 bases are shared with TRBD2. J lost 2 bases, V lost 1 base, and 6 bases had no gene match. This CDR3 spans 17 amino acids. Germline assignment: CDR1 SGHTA and CDR2 FQGTGA. The CDR3 DNA reads as TGTGCCAGCAGCTTAAATTCCCGGGGGGGCAACACCGGGGAGCTGTTTTTT. Protein sequence: CASSLNSRGGNTGELFF.